This is a list of T cell receptor beta chains from one sample in a study of T cells after yellow fever vaccination. TCRdb re-analysed the 5' RACE reads in MiXCR, keeping a single row per CDR3 protein. Here the sample spans roughly 85,000 distinct CDR3 sequences, roughly 15% being singletons. The sample here was CD8+ T cells not binding an NS4B(214-222) dextramer, sorted from PBMCs, taken about 21 days after the first yellow fever vaccination. Source of these receptors: a man aged 18 to 30 who received the YFV17D yellow fever vaccine. Each CDR3 is given without its conserved first and last residue. Fields, in order: J gene, V gene, CDR3 protein.

>TRBJ2-6|TRBV5-1
ASDTGQTKSGANVLT
>TRBJ2-7|TRBV5-1
ASSFRAGEYEQY
>TRBJ2-2|TRBV24-1
ATSAHRNTGELF
>TRBJ2-6|TRBV11-2
ASSPRFSGANVLT
>TRBJ1-1|TRBV13
ASSLGVVGNRGAF
>TRBJ1-4|TRBV5-5
ASRQPGQGEEKLF
>TRBJ2-1|TRBV3-1
ASSHIAGQGRREQF
>TRBJ2-1|TRBV11-2
ASSLEGAEAGGVYNEQF
>TRBJ1-2|TRBV4-1
ASSPLDRGQEGYT
>TRBJ1-1|TRBV6-5
ASSYSGAWEAF
>TRBJ2-1|TRBV15
ATSRESWARQRYNEQF
>TRBJ2-1|TRBV4-1
ASSHRGGPSYNEQF
>TRBJ1-1|TRBV20-1
SARKGGNTEAF
>TRBJ2-7|TRBV4-1
ASSHRLAEYEQY
>TRBJ2-1|TRBV7-9
ASSSGQGAPYNEQS
>TRBJ2-1|TRBV7-9
ASSSFGGPGDEQF
>TRBJ2-7|TRBV11-1
ASSPTRGATLAAYEQY
>TRBJ2-5|TRBV9
ASSVVRTGGKETQY
>TRBJ2-2|TRBV5-1
ASSNEFTGSGELF
>TRBJ2-5|TRBV24-1
ATSDLGLAEETQY
>TRBJ2-5|TRBV6-5
ASSYSRGAETQY
>TRBJ1-4|TRBV28
ASSLTDTRTNEKLF
>TRBJ1-1|TRBV19
ASSSTGRWITEAF
>TRBJ1-6|TRBV19
ASSMSGLHNSPLH
>TRBJ1-1|TRBV19
ASRDFGGMNTEAF
>TRBJ1-2|TRBV12-3/TRBV12-4
ASSYGAARGLNYGYT
>TRBJ2-3|TRBV4-1
ASSQELLAGGPTDTQY
>TRBJ1-4|TRBV4-1
ASSPYRGGEEKLF
>TRBJ1-3|TRBV7-9
ASRWDAGNTIY
>TRBJ2-4|TRBV5-1
ASSFRGMGIFGKNIQY
>TRBJ2-7|TRBV12-3/TRBV12-4
ASRSSSEQY
>TRBJ2-7|TRBV5-4
ASSRSGGDRYEQY
>TRBJ2-4|TRBV20-1
SFKGGGPNIQY
>TRBJ2-1|TRBV7-9
ASSRRTGSSYNEQF
>TRBJ2-6|TRBV29-1
SVGDPPGANVLT
>TRBJ2-2|TRBV18
ASSPWYTGKRTTGELF
>TRBJ2-7|TRBV4-1
ASSQGDRASYEQY
>TRBJ1-1|TRBV6-6
ASIRTGHTEAF
>TRBJ1-1|TRBV5-1
ASSLELGGENTEAF
>TRBJ2-1|TRBV6-2/TRBV6-3
ASSRTGNEQF
>TRBJ2-7|TRBV11-2
ASSSSGTGQNEQY
>TRBJ1-4|TRBV20-1
SARMSGSVGGEQKLF